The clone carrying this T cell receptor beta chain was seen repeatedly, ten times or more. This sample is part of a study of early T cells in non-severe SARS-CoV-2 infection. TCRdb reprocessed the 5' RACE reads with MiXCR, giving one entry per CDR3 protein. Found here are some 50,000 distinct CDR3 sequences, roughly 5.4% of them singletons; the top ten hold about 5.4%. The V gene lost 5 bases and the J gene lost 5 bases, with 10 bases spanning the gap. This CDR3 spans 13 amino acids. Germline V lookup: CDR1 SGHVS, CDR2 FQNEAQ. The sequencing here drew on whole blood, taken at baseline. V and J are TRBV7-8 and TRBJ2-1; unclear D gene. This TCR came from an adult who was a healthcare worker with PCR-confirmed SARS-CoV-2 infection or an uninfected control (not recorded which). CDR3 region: CASSRFQDNEQFF. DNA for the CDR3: TGTGCCAGCAGCCGCTTCCAGGACAATGAGCAGTTCTTC. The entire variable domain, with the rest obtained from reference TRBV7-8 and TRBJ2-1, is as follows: GAGVSQSPRYKVAKRGQDVALRCDPISGHVSLFWYQQALGQGPEFLTYFQNEAQLDKSGLPSDRFFAERPEGSVSTLKIQRTQQEDSAVYLCASSRFQDNEQFFGPGTRLTVL.